The entry below gives a single T cell receptor beta chain sequence along with its context. This record comes from a study of T cell responses to AZD1222 COVID-19 vaccine. Germline CDR1 is LNHDA and CDR2 is SQIVND (reference sequence). CDR3 size: 13 residues. V lost 4 bases, J lost 5 bases, and 11 bases lay in between. Using immunoSEQ multiplex PCR, the repertoire was profiled, and TCRdb retains in-frame clones only, with some absent. The sample lists around 100,000 clones; around nine tenths were seen once. Samples with a second dose at about 4 or about 12 weeks were pooled together. The specimen was peripheral blood, collected 28 days after the second AZD1222 dose. This rearrangement joins TRBV19 to TRBJ1-1; no firm D call. This TCR was sampled from an adult who received the AZD1222 COVID-19 vaccine. The CDR3 reads CASSTSGDTEAFF. CDR3 DNA: TGTGCCAGTAGTACATCAGGTGATACTGAAGCTTTCTTT.